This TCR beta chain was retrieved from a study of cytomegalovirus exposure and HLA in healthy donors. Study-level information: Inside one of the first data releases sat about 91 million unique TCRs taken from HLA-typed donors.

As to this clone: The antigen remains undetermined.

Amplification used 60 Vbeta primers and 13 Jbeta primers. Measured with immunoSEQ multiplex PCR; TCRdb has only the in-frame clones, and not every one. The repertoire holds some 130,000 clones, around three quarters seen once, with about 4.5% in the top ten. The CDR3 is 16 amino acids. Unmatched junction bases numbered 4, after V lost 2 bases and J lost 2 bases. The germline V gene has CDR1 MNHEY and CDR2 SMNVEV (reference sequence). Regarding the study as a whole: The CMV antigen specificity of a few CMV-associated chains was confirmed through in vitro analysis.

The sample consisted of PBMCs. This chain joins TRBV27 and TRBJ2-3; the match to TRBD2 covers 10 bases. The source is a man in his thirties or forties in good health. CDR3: CASSLRTSGYTDTQYF. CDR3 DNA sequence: TGTGCCAGCAGTTTACGGACTAGCGGCTACACAGATACGCAGTATTTT.